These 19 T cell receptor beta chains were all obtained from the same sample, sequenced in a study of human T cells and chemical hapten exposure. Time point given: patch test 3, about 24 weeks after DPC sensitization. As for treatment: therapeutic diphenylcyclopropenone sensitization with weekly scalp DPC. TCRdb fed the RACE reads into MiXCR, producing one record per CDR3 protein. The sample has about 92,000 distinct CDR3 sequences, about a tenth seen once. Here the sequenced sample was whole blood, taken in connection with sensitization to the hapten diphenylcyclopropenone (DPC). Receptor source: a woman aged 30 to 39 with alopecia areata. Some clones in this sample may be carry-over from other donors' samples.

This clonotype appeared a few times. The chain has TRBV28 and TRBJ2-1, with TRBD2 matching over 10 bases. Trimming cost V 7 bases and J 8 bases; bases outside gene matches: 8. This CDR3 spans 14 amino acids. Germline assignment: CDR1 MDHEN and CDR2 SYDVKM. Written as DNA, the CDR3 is TGTGCCAGCATTGGAGCGGGAGGGTACGATGAGCAGTTCTTC. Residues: CASIGAGGYDEQFF.

The DNA for the CDR3 is TGTGCCAGCAGTTTAGTTCAGAAGGGGTCTGAAGCTTTCTTT. Encoded protein: CASSLVQKGSEAFF. V and J are TRBV28 and TRBJ1-1, with D possibly matching TRBD1 (5 bases). CDR1 MDHEN and CDR2 SYDVKM come from the germline V gene. The CDR3 has 14 amino acids. The V end lost 2 bases, the J end lost 6 bases, and 13 bases lay between the germline ends.

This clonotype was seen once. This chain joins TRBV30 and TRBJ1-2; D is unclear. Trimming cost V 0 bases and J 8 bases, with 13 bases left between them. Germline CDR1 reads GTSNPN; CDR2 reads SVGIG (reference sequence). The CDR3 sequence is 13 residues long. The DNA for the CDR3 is TGTGCCTGGAGTGTAAACGGCGTAAGGGGCTACACCTTC. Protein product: CAWSVNGVRGYTF.

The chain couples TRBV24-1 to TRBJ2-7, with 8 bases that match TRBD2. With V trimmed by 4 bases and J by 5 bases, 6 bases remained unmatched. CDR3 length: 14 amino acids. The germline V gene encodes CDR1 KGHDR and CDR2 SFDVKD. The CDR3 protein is CATSEPGTSDEQYV. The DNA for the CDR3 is TGTGCCACCAGTGAGCCTGGGACTAGTGACGAGCAGTACGTC.

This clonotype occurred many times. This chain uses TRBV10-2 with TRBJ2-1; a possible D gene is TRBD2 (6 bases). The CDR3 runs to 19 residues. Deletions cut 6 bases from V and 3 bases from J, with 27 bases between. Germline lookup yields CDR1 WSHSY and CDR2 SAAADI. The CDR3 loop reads CASSAPPEGLIWNYNEQFF. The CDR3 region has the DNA TGCGCCAGCAGCGCCCCTCCGGAGGGATTAATATGGAACTACAATGAGCAGTTCTTC.

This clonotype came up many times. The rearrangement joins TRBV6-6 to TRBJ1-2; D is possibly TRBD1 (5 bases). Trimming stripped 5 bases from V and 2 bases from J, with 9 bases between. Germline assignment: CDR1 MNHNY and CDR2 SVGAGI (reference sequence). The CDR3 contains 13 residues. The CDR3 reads CASSGTYNYGYTF. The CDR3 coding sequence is TGTGCCAGCAGTGGGACTTACAACTATGGCTACACCTTC.

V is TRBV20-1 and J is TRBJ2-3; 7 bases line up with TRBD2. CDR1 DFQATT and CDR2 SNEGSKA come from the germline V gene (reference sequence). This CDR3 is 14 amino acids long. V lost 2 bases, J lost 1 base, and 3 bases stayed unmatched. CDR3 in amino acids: CSARPSGGTDTQYF. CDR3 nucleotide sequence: TGCAGTGCTAGACCTAGCGGAGGCACAGATACGCAGTATTTT.

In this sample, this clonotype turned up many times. The CDR3 sequence: CASSARTSGELFF. The CDR3 DNA is TGTGCCAGCAGTGCCCGGACCAGCGGGGAGCTGTTTTTT. The rearrangement links TRBV2 to TRBJ2-2; no clear D gene. The CDR3 contains 13 residues. V gave up 4 bases and J gave up 7 bases, with 10 bases separating them. Per the germline V gene, CDR1 is SNHLY and CDR2 is FYNNEI. Full variable domain (outside the CDR3, taken from reference TRBV2 and TRBJ2-2): EPEVTQTPSHQVTQMGQEVILRCVPISNHLYFYWYRQILGQKVEFLVSFYNNEISEKSEIFDDQFSVERPDGSNFTLKIRSTKLEDSAMYFCASSARTSGELFFGEGSRLTVL.

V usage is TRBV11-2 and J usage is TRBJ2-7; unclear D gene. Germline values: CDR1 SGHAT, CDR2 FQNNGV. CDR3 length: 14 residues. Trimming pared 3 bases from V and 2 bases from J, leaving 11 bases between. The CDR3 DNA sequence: TGTGCCAGCAGCTTGAACAGCGATACCTACGAGCAGTACTTC. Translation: CASSLNSDTYEQYF. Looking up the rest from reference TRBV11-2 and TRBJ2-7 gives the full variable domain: EAGVAQSPRYKIIEKRQSVAFWCNPISGHATLYWYQQILGQGPKLLIQFQNNGVVDDSQLPKDRFSAERLKGVDSTLKIQPAKLEDSAVYLCASSLNSDTYEQYFGPGTRLTVT.

Here the CDR3 reads CASSQESPTSGNVTDTQYF. The CDR3 DNA follows: TGCGCCAGCAGCCAAGAGAGCCCCACTAGCGGGAATGTCACAGATACGCAGTATTTT. The chain has TRBV4-3 and TRBJ2-3; 10 positions agree with TRBD2. There are 19 residues in the CDR3. Looked up from germline, CDR1 is LGHNA and CDR2 is YSLEER. V lost 0 bases and J lost 2; bases outside the gene matches: 11.

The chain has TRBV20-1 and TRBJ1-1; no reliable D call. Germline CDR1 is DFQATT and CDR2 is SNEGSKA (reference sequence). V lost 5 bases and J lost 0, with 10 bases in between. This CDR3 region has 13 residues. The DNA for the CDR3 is TGCAGTGCTCCGTACTCCCTGAACACTGAAGCTTTCTTT. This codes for CSAPYSLNTEAFF.

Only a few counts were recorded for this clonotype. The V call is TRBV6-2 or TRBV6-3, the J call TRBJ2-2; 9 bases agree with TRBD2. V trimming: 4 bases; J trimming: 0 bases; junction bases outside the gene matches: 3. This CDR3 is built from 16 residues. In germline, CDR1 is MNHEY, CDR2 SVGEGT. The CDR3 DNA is TGTGCCAGCAGTTCCCCTAGCGGGACGAACACCGGGGAGCTGTTTTTT. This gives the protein CASSSPSGTNTGELFF.

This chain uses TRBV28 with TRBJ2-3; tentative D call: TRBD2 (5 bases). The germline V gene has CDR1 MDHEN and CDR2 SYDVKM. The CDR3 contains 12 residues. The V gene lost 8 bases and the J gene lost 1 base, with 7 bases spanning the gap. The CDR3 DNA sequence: TGTGCCAGCGGGCGGGGCACAGATACGCAGTATTTT. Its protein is CASGRGTDTQYF.

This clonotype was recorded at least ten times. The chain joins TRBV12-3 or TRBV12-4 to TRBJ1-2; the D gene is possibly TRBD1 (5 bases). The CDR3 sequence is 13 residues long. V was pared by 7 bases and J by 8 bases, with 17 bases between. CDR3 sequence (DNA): TGTGCCAGCACCCCTATGACAGTTAGGGGCTACACCTTC. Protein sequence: CASTPMTVRGYTF.

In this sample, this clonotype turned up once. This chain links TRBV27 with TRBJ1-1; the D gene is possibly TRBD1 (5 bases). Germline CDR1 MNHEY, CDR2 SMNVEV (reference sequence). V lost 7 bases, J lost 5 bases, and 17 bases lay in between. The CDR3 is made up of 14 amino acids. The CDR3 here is CASTPGGVRTEAFF. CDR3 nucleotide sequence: TGTGCCAGCACTCCGGGGGGGGTTCGGACTGAAGCTTTCTTT.

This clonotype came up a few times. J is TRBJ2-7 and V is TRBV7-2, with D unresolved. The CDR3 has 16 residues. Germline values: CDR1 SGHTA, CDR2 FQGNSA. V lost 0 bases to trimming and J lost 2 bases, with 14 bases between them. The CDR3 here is CASSLAGVPLPYEQYF. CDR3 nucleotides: TGTGCCAGCAGCTTAGCTGGCGTGCCGCTCCCCTACGAGCAGTACTTC.

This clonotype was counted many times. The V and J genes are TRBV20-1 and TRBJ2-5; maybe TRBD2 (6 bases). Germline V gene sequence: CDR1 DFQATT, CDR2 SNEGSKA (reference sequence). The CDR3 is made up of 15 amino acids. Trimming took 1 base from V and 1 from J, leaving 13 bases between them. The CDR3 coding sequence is TGCAGTGCTAGAGCGGCAGGAGGGCCCCAAGAGACCCAGTACTTC. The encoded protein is CSARAAGGPQETQYF.

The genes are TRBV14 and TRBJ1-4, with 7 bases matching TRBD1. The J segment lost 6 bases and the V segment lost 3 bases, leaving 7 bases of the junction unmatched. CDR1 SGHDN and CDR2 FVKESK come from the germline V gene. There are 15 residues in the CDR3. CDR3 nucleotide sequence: TGTGCCAGCAGCCAGAAACAGGGGAGCGATGAAAAACTGTTTTTT. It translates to CASSQKQGSDEKLFF.

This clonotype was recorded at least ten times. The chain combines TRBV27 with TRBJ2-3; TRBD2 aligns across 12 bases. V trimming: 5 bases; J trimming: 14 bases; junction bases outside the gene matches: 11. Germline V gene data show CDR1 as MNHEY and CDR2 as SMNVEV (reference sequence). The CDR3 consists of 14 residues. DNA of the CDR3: TGTGCCAGCAGTCCTGGGACTAGCGGGCAACTGCTGTATTTT. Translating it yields CASSPGTSGQLLYF.